At least ten counts were recorded for the clone carrying this T cell receptor beta chain. As yet, its antigen is unknown. V gave up 2 bases and J gave up 6 bases; unmatched junction bases: 8. The germline V gene has CDR1 SGHRS and CDR2 YFSETQ. This CDR3 comprises 15 residues. Sequencing libraries for TCR beta were prepared with iRepertoire HTBI primers and Arm-PCR of CDR3 regions. TCRdb passed the multiplex PCR reads through MiXCR, listing each CDR3 protein once. The sample has some 500,000 distinct CDR3 sequences; around an eighth are singletons. This sample's time point: newly diagnosed GD, antithyroid drugs for less than 3 months. Preparation of the TCR library used RNA extracted from PBMCs. American Thyroid Association guidelines defined how Graves' disease was diagnosed. This sample was included in a study of regulatory T cells in long-lasting Graves disease. General study findings and limits: The number of shared public clonotypes was higher in persistent patients (2,741) than new patients (over 900).

The same data also contributed to another study, on T cells in Graves' hyperthyroidism and ophthalmopathy. In that study: Patients aged 18 to 65 had newly diagnosed hyperthyroidism of under 2 months' duration.

The sample in question was peripheral blood mononuclear cells (PBMCs), obtained at new diagnosis, from a patient treated with antithyroid drugs. The sequence was obtained from a man aged 25 to 40 with Graves disease. V is TRBV5-1 and J is TRBJ2-3, with 8 bases fitting TRBD2. CDR3 protein: CASSFQREIFDTQYF. CDR3 sequence (DNA): TGCGCCAGCAGCTTCCAGCGGGAGATTTTCGATACGCAGTATTTT.